This T cell receptor beta chain was captured by sequencing in a study of vaccination and CD4 T cells after COVID-19. About the study: Drawing of post-COVID samples took place a median roughly 95 days after diagnosis (range 35 to 161). As control conditions, cultures were given either a CEFX pool serving as positive control, an HIV-1 Nef pool, or no peptide at all.

This clonotype was detected a few times. Its target is not known. The Oncomine TCR Beta short-read assay was what sequenced the DNA obtained from cultured CD4+ T cells. MiXCR, run by TCRdb on the PCR reads, gives a single entry per CDR3 protein. The sample comprises 20,000 or so distinct CDR3 sequences, roughly two fifths of which are singletons, and more than 11% rests with the top ten. Treatment specified: approximately 10-day PBMC culture with coronavirus spike peptide pools or control peptides (ViraFEST assay). ViraFEST relied on peptide pools to expand antigen-specific T cells; the TCRs were sequenced afterward. The sequencing sample was made of CD4+ T cells from blood, cultured in vitro. The TCR comes from a human donor who had recovered from COVID-19.

The CDR3 nucleotides read TGTGCCAGTAGTCGAGCTTGGGGGGCGCACATAGTATTCTATGGCTACACCTTC. Amino acid sequence: CASSRAWGAHIVFYGYTF. The chain combines TRBV19 with TRBJ1-2; tentatively, D is TRBD1 (6 bases). CDR1 and CDR2 (germline): LNHDA, SQIVND (reference sequence). The CDR3 extends over 18 amino acids. The V end was cut by 5 bases, the J end by 4 bases, with 26 bases between.